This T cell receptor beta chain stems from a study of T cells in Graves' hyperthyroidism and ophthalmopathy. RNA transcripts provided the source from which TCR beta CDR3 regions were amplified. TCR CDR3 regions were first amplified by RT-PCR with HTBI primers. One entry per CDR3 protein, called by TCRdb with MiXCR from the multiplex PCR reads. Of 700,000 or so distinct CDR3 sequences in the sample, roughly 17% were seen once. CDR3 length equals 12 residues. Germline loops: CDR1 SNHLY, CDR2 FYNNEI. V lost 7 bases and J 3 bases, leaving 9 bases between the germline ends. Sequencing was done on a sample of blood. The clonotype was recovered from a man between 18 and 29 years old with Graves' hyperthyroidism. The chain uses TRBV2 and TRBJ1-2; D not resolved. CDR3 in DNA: TGTGCCAGCACCCGGGTCCACTATGGCTACACCTTC. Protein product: CASTRVHYGYTF.